This T cell receptor (beta chain) is from a study of blood T cell repertoires in COVID-19. Study in general: In each case, the material was cDNA or gDNA derived from T cells, B-cell-depleted T cells, or PBMCs.

Profiling relied on immunoSEQ multiplex PCR, and the TCRdb table lists in-frame clones only, not all of them. The sample consists of roughly 48,000 clones, approximately 93% of them appearing once. The CDR3 runs 14 residues. Germline V gene sequence: CDR1 SEHNR, CDR2 FQNEAQ (reference sequence). Trimming left V 5 bases short and J 5 bases short, with 12 bases between. The sequence came from a man aged 55 to 70 with COVID-19, enrolled during active disease. This rearrangement joins TRBV7-9 to TRBJ1-4; a weak D match, TRBD1 (5 bases). The sample taken for sequencing was peripheral blood. The DNA for the CDR3 is TGTGCCAGCAGCACGGGCAAGGGGAATGAAAAACTGTTTTTT. Its protein is CASSTGKGNEKLFF.